This T cell receptor beta chain stems from a study of Ad26.COV2.S vaccination and SARS-CoV-2 variants. The overall study: Donor got 5x10^10 or 1x10^11 viral particles of Ad26.COV2.S.

Treatment specified: 15 to 20 received Ad26.COV2.S at low or high dose, single or two shots; a few received placebo; per-sample allocation not given. Material that was analyzed had been drawn on day 63 after the first vaccine or placebo injection. Regarding the study as a whole: Non-spike TCR breadth was similar in vaccine and placebo recipients.

Produced via immunoSEQ multiplex PCR; TCRdb's table is partial and in-frame only. The sample contains 250,000 or so clones, roughly 85% of which appear only once. The V gene end was trimmed by 5 bases and the J gene end by 0 bases; junction bases not matched to a gene: 13. The CDR3 loop spans 19 amino acids. Germline V gives CDR1 MNHNY, CDR2 SVGAGI (reference sequence). For this clone: Its antigen is unknown.

The receptor was derived from a person aged 18 to 65 who received the Ad26.COV2.S COVID-19 vaccine or a placebo. The sequenced sample was peripheral blood, obtained in a trial of Ad26.COV2.S vaccine versus placebo. The chain combines TRBV6-6 with TRBJ1-4; 9 positions match TRBD1. This CDR3 reads CASSPWTGALSTTNEKLFF. CDR3 nucleotides: TGTGCCAGCAGTCCCTGGACAGGGGCGCTTTCTACAACTAATGAAAAACTGTTTTTT.